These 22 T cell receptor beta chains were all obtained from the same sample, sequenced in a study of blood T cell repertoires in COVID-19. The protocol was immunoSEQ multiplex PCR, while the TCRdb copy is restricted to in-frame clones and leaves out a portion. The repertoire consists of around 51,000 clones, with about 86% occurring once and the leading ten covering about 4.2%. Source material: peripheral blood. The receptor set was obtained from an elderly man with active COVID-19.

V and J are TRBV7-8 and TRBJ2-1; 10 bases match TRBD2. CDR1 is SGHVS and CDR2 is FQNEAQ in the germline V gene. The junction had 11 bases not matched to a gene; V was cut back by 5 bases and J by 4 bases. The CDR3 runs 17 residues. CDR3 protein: CASSMFELAGEYNEQFF. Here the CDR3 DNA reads TGTGCCAGCAGCATGTTTGAGCTAGCGGGAGAATACAATGAGCAGTTCTTC.

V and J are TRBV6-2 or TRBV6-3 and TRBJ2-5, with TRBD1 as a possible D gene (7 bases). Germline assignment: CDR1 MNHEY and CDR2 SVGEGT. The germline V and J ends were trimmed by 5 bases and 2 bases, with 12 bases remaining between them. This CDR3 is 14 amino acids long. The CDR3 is CASSDPGGQETQYF. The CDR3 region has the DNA TGTGCCAGCAGTGACCCAGGGGGGCAAGAGACCCAGTACTTC.

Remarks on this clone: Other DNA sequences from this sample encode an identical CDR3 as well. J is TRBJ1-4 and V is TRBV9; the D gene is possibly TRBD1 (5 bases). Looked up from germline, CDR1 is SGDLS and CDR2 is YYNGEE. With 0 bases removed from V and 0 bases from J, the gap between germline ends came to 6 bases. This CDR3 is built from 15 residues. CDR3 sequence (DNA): TGTGCCAGCAGCGTAGCGGGGGCAACTAATGAAAAACTGTTTTTT. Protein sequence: CASSVAGATNEKLFF.

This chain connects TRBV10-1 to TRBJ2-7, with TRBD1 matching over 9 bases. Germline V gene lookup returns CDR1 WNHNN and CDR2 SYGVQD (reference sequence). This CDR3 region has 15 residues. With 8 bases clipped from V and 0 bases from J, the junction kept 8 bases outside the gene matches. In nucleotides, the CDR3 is TGCGCCAGCTCCGCCGGACAGGGGTCCTCCTACGAGCAGTACTTC. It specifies CASSAGQGSSYEQYF.

The CDR3 region is CASSSTRWAGSYEQYF. The CDR3 DNA sequence: TGTGCCAGCAGTTCAACCCGTTGGGCGGGTTCCTACGAGCAGTACTTC. The genes are TRBV27 and TRBJ2-7; D might be TRBD2 (5 bases). The CDR3 has 16 residues. Between the trimmed V and J ends, which lost 4 bases and 1 base, there was a span of 17 bases. Germline V gene sequence: CDR1 MNHEY, CDR2 SMNVEV (reference sequence).

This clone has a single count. In DNA, the CDR3 is TGTGCCAGCAGCTTTTGTGGTCTCGGGACAGGGACAGGGTGTCAGCCCCAGCATTTT. Amino acid sequence: CASSFCGLGTGTGCQPQHF. The gene calls are TRBV11-2 and TRBJ1-5, with 9 bases lining up with TRBD1. The CDR3 extends over 19 amino acids. CDR1 is SGHAT and CDR2 is FQNNGV in the germline V gene. Losses at the gene ends were 3 bases for V and 6 bases for J; bases not matched to a gene: 18.

The CDR3 protein is CASSVTTGVPGELFF. CDR3 nucleotides: TGTGCCAGCAGCGTGACGACAGGGGTACCCGGGGAGCTGTTTTTT. This sequence joins TRBV9 and TRBJ2-2, with 8 bases aligning to TRBD1. The CDR3 is 15 residues long. Per germline, CDR1 SGDLS and CDR2 YYNGEE. The V segment lost 2 bases and the J segment 6 bases; nucleotides outside the gene matches: 6.

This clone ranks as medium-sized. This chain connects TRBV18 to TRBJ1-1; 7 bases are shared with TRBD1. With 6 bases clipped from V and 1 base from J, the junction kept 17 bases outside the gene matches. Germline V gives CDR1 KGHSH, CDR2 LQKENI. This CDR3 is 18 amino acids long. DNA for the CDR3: TGTGCCAGCTCGCTTGACAGGGCTATTACTTTTAAGAACACTGAAGCTTTCTTT. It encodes CASSLDRAITFKNTEAFF. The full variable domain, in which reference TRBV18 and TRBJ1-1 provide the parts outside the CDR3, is NAGVMQNPRHLVRRRGQEARLRCSPMKGHSHVYWYRQLPEEGLKFMVYLQKENIIDESGMPKERFSAEFPKEGPSILRIQQVVRGDSAAYFCASSLDRAITFKNTEAFFGQGTRLTVV.

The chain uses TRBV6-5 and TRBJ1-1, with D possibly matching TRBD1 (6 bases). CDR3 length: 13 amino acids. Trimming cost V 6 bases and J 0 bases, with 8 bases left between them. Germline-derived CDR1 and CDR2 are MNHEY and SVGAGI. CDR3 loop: CASRDSLNTEAFF. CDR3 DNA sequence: TGTGCCAGCAGGGACAGCCTGAACACTGAAGCTTTCTTT.

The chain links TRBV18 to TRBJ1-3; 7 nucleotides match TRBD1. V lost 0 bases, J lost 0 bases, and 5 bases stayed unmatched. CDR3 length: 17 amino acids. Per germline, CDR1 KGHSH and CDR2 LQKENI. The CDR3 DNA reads TGTGCCAGCTCACCACCAACAGGGGAAAGCTCTGGAAACACCATATATTTT. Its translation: CASSPPTGESSGNTIYF.

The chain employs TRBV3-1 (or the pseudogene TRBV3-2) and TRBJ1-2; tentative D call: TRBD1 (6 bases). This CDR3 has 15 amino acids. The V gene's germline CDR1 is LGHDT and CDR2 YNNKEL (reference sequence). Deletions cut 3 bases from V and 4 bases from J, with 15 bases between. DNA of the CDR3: TGTGCCAGCAGCCATAAGGGGGGGTTGGGCTATGGCTACACCTTC. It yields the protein CASSHKGGLGYGYTF.

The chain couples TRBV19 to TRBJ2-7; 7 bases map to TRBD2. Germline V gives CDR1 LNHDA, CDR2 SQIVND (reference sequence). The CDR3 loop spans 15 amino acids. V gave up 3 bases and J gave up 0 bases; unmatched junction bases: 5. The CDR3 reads CASSMGGSSSYEQYF. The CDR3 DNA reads TGTGCCAGTAGTATGGGCGGGAGTAGCTCCTACGAGCAGTACTTC.

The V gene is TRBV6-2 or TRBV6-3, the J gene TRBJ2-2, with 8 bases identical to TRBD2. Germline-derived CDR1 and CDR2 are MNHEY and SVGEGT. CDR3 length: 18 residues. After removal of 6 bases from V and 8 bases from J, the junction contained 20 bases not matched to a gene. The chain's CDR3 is CASSQFTSGSLHRGELFF. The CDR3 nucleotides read TGTGCCAGCAGCCAATTTACCAGCGGGAGTTTGCACCGTGGGGAGCTGTTTTTT.

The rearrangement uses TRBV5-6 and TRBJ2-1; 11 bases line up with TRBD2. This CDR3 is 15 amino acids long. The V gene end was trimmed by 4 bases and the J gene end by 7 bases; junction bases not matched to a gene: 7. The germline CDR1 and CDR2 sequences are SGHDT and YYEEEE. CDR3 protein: CASSALTSGTNEQFF. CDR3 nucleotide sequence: TGTGCCAGCAGCGCATTGACTAGCGGGACTAATGAGCAGTTCTTC.

This chain's CDR3 is CASSQDPVPPGNEQFF. As DNA, the CDR3 is TGCGCCAGCAGCCAAGATCCCGTCCCCCCGGGCAATGAGCAGTTCTTC. The rearrangement links TRBV4-1 to TRBJ2-1; D ambiguous. Germline CDR1 is MGHRA and CDR2 is YSYEKL. The CDR3 is 16 amino acids. The V end was cut by 0 bases, the J end by 6 bases, with 15 bases between.

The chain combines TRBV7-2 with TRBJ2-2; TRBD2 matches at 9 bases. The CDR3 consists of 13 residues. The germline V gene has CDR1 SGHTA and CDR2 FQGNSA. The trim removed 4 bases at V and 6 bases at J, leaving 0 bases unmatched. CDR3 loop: CASSSSGAGELFF. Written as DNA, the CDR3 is TGTGCCAGCAGCTCTAGCGGGGCCGGGGAGCTGTTTTTT.

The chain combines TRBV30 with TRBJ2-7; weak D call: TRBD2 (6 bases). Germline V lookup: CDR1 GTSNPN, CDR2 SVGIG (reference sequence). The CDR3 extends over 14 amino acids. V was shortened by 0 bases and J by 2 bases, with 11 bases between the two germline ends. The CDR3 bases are TGTGCCTGGAGTGTACCGGGGGACCCCTACGAGCAGTACTTC. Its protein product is CAWSVPGDPYEQYF. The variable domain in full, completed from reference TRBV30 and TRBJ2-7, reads SQTIHQWPATLVQPVGSPLSLECTVEGTSNPNLYWYRQAAGRGLQLLFYSVGIGQISSEVPQNLSASRPQDRQFILSSKKLLLSDSGFYLCAWSVPGDPYEQYFGPGTRLTVT.

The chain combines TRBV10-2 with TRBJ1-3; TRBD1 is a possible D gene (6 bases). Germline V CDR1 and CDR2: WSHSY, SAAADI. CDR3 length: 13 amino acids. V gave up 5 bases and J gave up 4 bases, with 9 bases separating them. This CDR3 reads CASSNRVGNTIYF. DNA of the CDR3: TGCGCCAGCAGTAACAGGGTCGGAAACACCATATATTTT.

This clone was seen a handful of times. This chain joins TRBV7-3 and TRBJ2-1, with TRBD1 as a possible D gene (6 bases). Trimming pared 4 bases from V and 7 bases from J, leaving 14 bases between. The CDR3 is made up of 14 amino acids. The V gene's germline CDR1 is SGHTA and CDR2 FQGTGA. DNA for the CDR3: TGTGCCAGCAGCTCCCGGACTGGGACAAATGAGCAGTTCTTC. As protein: CASSSRTGTNEQFF.

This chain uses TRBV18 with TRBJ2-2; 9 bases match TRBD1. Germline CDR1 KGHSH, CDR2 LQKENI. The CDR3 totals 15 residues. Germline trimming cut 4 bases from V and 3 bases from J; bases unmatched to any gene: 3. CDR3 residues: CASSRRQGDTGELFF. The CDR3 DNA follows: TGTGCCAGCTCACGAAGACAGGGGGACACCGGGGAGCTGTTTTTT.

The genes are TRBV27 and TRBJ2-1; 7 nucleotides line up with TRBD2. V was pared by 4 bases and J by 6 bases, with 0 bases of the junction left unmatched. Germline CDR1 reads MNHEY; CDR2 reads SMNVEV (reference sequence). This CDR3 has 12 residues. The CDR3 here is CASSWTSNEQFF. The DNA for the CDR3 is TGTGCCAGCAGTTGGACTAGCAATGAGCAGTTCTTC.

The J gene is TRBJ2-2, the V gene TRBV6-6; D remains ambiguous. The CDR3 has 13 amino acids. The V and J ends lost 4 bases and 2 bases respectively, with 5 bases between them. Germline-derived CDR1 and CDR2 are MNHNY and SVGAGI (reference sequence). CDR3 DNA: TGTGCCAGCAGTTCTCTAAACACCGGGGAGCTGTTTTTT. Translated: CASSSLNTGELFF.